Included here is one TCR beta chain sequence, with context. The assay was immunoSEQ multiplex PCR, and TCRdb's table has in-frame clones only and misses some. The sample lists approximately 470,000 clones; 80% to 90% were seen once. The data are from a study of blood T cell repertoires in COVID-19. The wider study: Both acute and convalescent COVID-19 samples were obtained from the United States, Italy and Spain. The analysed material was cDNA or gDNA that came from T cells, B-cell-depleted T cells, or PBMCs.

The CDR3 contains 15 residues. Germline CDR1 reads SGHTA; CDR2 reads FQGNSA. The ends lost 5 bases at V and 5 bases at J; junction bases unmatched: 10. The V gene is TRBV7-2, the J gene TRBJ1-1, with 8 bases lining up with TRBD1. This receptor was identified in a human donor in a cohort sampled during active COVID-19. Specimen: peripheral blood. This CDR3 reads CASSLRQGRATEAFF. The CDR3 region has the DNA TGTGCCAGCAGCCTTAGACAGGGGAGAGCGACTGAAGCTTTCTTT.